This entry describes one TCR beta chain. This sample stems from a study of T cell responses to AZD1222 COVID-19 vaccine. Study overall: Whether given at about 4 or about 12 weeks, second doses were pooled.

There are 14 residues in the CDR3. The ends lost 4 bases at V and 8 bases at J; junction bases unmatched: 9. In germline, CDR1 is PRHDT, CDR2 FYEKMQ (reference sequence). Assay: immunoSEQ multiplex PCR; the TCRdb copy retains only in-frame clones and omits some. This table holds about 85,000 clones, 80% to 90% found once. The material was peripheral blood, obtained on day 0 of AZD1222 vaccination. This sequence joins TRBV13 and TRBJ1-2, with 8 bases that match TRBD1. This clonotype was sampled from an adult in good health. The CDR3 DNA reads TGTGCCAGCAGCTGGGGAGACAGGGGAGGCGGCTACACCTTC. Its protein product is CASSWGDRGGGYTF. The variable domain in full, with the rest retrieved from reference TRBV13 and TRBJ1-2, is AAGVIQSPRHLIKEKRETATLKCYPIPRHDTVYWYQQGPGQDPQFLISFYEKMQSDKGSIPDRFSAQQFSDYHSELNMSSLELGDSALYFCASSWGDRGGGYTFGSGTRLTVV.